The 32 T cell receptor beta chains below come from one sample, sequenced in a study of blood T cell repertoires in COVID-19. Method: immunoSEQ multiplex PCR; TCRdb's copy keeps in-frame clones and lacks some. In the table there are 200,000 or so clones, 80% to 90% of which are singletons. Specimen: PBMCs or T cells enriched from blood (not recorded which). All receptors come from a woman between 40 and 50 years old with acute COVID-19.

This rearrangement joins TRBV5-1 to TRBJ2-6; D ambiguous. Trimming took 7 bases from V and 1 from J, leaving 9 bases between them. Per the germline V gene, CDR1 is SGHRS and CDR2 is YFSETQ. The CDR3 has 14 residues. The CDR3 region is CASGPSSGANVLTF. CDR3 nucleotides: TGCGCCAGCGGGCCCAGTTCTGGGGCCAACGTCCTGACTTTC.

The chain uses TRBV3-1 (or the pseudogene TRBV3-2) and TRBJ1-5, with D possibly being TRBD1 (6 bases). CDR3 size: 14 residues. Germline lookup yields CDR1 LGHDT and CDR2 YNNKEL (reference sequence). V dropped 5 bases and J dropped 2 bases, with 10 bases sitting between them. For the CDR3, the DNA is TGTGCCAGCAGCTCAGGGGTGGGCAATCAGCCCCAGCATTTT. Translated: CASSSGVGNQPQHF.

This chain links TRBV20-1 with TRBJ2-1; no reliable D call. The CDR3 sequence is 12 residues long. Germline loops: CDR1 DFQATT, CDR2 SNEGSKA (reference sequence). V was pared by 3 bases and J by 4 bases, with 7 bases between. This CDR3 is CSASFQYNEQFF. CDR3 nucleotides: TGCAGTGCTAGTTTCCAGTACAATGAGCAGTTCTTC.

The CDR3 spells CASSKGGRQVFPDTQYF. CDR3 bases: TGTGCCAGCAGCAAAGGGGGCAGACAGGTTTTTCCAGATACGCAGTATTTT. The chain links TRBV11-3 to TRBJ2-3; the match to TRBD1 covers 7 bases. The CDR3 has 17 residues. Trimming removed 5 bases from V and 4 bases from J; junction bases left unmatched: 15. The germline CDR1 and CDR2 sequences are SGHNT and YENEEA. Filled out from reference TRBV11-3 and TRBJ2-3, the complete variable domain reads EAGVVQSPRYKIIEKKQPVAFWCNPISGHNTLYWYLQNLGQGPELLIRYENEEAVDDSQLPKDRFSAERLKGVDSTLKIQPAELGDSAVYLCASSKGGRQVFPDTQYFGPGTRLTVL.

The chain employs TRBV30 and TRBJ1-1; D possibly corresponds to TRBD1 (5 bases). From germline, CDR1 is GTSNPN and CDR2 SVGIG (reference sequence). The CDR3 runs 15 residues. V shed 0 bases and J shed 1 base, with 12 bases lying between them. The CDR3 region is CAWSVWQGQNTEAFF. In DNA, the CDR3 is TGTGCCTGGAGTGTATGGCAAGGACAGAACACTGAAGCTTTCTTT. The whole variable domain, filled in from reference TRBV30 and TRBJ1-1, reads SQTIHQWPATLVQPVGSPLSLECTVEGTSNPNLYWYRQAAGRGLQLLFYSVGIGQISSEVPQNLSASRPQDRQFILSSKKLLLSDSGFYLCAWSVWQGQNTEAFFGQGTRLTVV.

The chain links TRBV6-2 or TRBV6-3 to TRBJ2-5, with TRBD2 as a possible D gene (6 bases). CDR3 size: 14 residues. The V gene's germline CDR1 is MNHEY and CDR2 SVGEGT. With 5 bases removed from V and 5 bases from J, the gap between germline ends came to 15 bases. The CDR3 DNA is TGTGCCAGCAGTCCCTACGGAGGGCGGGAGACCCAGTACTTC. Residues: CASSPYGGRETQYF.

The genes are TRBV9 and TRBJ1-2, with 8 nucleotides matching TRBD1. J gave up 4 bases and V 3 bases, and 5 bases lay outside the gene matches. Germline values: CDR1 SGDLS, CDR2 YYNGEE. The CDR3 has 14 amino acids. The DNA of the CDR3 is TGTGCCAGCAGCGGCGGACAGGGTAGCTATGGCTACACCTTC. Translated, it gives CASSGGQGSYGYTF.

The V and J genes are TRBV9 and TRBJ1-2; the D gene is possibly TRBD1 (5 bases). This CDR3 has 13 amino acids. Trimming stripped 0 bases from V and 8 bases from J, with 11 bases between. Germline CDR1 reads SGDLS; CDR2 reads YYNGEE. Here the CDR3 reads CASSVATGDGYTF. In DNA form, the CDR3 reads TGTGCCAGCAGCGTAGCGACGGGGGACGGCTACACCTTC.

This clone was seen ten or more times. The chain couples TRBV23-1 to TRBJ1-1; D is undetermined. TRBV23-1 is an ORF, and what it does is uncertain. Trimming left V 0 bases short and J 2 bases short, with 4 bases between. The CDR3 has 13 amino acids. In DNA form, the CDR3 reads TGCGCCAGCAGTCAATCGACAAACACTGAAGCTTTCTTT. It is translated as CASSQSTNTEAFF.

This chain links TRBV4-3 with TRBJ1-2; possibly TRBD1 for D (6 bases). The CDR3 totals 15 residues. Trimming pared 5 bases from V and 5 bases from J, leaving 18 bases between. The germline gives CDR1 LGHNA, CDR2 YSLEER. The CDR3 region is CASSSSYRGGYGYTF. CDR3 coding DNA: TGCGCCAGCAGCTCAAGTTATAGGGGGGGGTATGGCTACACCTTC.

This chain uses TRBV24-1 with TRBJ1-2, with 8 bases that match TRBD1. The CDR3 extends over 13 amino acids. V dropped 3 bases and J dropped 8; count of bases not matched to a gene: 4. CDR1 and CDR2 (germline): KGHDR, SFDVKD. CDR3 bases: TGTGCCACCAGTGATACGGACAGGGAGGGCTACACCTTC. Protein product: CATSDTDREGYTF.

This chain connects TRBV7-2 to TRBJ2-4; 8 nucleotides line up with TRBD2. J gave up 0 bases and V 4 bases, and 11 bases lay outside the gene matches. Per the germline V gene, CDR1 is SGHTA and CDR2 is FQGNSA. The CDR3 extends over 18 amino acids. The CDR3 is CASSSPGGAGSAKNIQYF. DNA for the CDR3: TGTGCCAGCAGCTCACCGGGGGGGGCAGGATCAGCCAAAAACATTCAGTACTTC.

The chain couples TRBV7-3 to TRBJ1-1; D call uncertain. This CDR3 is built from 14 residues. The germline CDR1 and CDR2 sequences are SGHTA and FQGTGA. V was clipped by 5 bases and J by 2 bases, with 12 bases between them. The CDR3 nucleotides read TGTGCCAGCAGCATCATGGGGAGCAACACTGAAGCTTTCTTT. This codes for CASSIMGSNTEAFF.

This clone came up once. The rearrangement uses TRBV5-1 and TRBJ2-1; 10 bases map to TRBD2. This CDR3 spans 17 amino acids. Trimming at V came to 4 bases and at J to 5 bases, leaving 12 bases not matched to a gene. In germline, CDR1 is SGHRS, CDR2 YFSETQ. The CDR3 nucleotides read TGCGCCAGCAGCCCCCGCGAGATAGCGGGGGGAAACAATGAGCAGTTCTTC. As protein: CASSPREIAGGNNEQFF.

The DNA for the CDR3 is TGTGCCAGCAGTTCGTGGGGTATCTCAGGGGAGCAGTACTTC. It is translated as CASSSWGISGEQYF. The chain couples TRBV6-5 to TRBJ2-7; weak D call: TRBD1 (5 bases). The CDR3 has 14 residues. Trimming left V 4 bases short and J 7 bases short, with 17 bases between. The germline V gene encodes CDR1 MNHEY and CDR2 SVGAGI.

The rearrangement uses TRBV20-1 and TRBJ1-4; D perhaps matches TRBD1 (5 bases). The CDR3 spans 14 residues. Germline CDR1 and CDR2: DFQATT and SNEGSKA (reference sequence). The V end lost 3 bases, the J end lost 8 bases, and 16 bases lay between the germline ends. CDR3 sequence reads: CSASLGRAGEKLFF. Written as DNA, the CDR3 is TGCAGTGCTAGTTTGGGCAGGGCGGGGGAAAAACTGTTTTTT.

J is TRBJ1-3 and V is TRBV2; 8 positions match TRBD1. The CDR3 covers 14 residues. The V and J ends lost 6 bases and 4 bases, in that order; junction bases with no gene match: 5. Germline V gives CDR1 SNHLY, CDR2 FYNNEI. CDR3 in amino acids: CASRSGTGGNTIYF. The CDR3 DNA is TGTGCCAGCAGAAGCGGGACAGGAGGAAACACCATATATTTT. The full variable domain, its missing parts supplied by reference TRBV2 and TRBJ1-3, is EPEVTQTPSHQVTQMGQEVILRCVPISNHLYFYWYRQILGQKVEFLVSFYNNEISEKSEIFDDQFSVERPDGSNFTLKIRSTKLEDSAMYFCASRSGTGGNTIYFGEGSWLTVV.

This clone came up once. The chain is built from TRBV5-1 and TRBJ1-2; D gene unclear. V lost 1 base and J lost 4, with 14 bases in between. The CDR3 is made up of 15 amino acids. Per germline, CDR1 SGHRS and CDR2 YFSETQ. CDR3 bases: TGCGCCAGCAGCTTGTGGTTAGGCGACTTCTATGGCTACACCTTC. It specifies CASSLWLGDFYGYTF. The whole variable domain, filled in from reference TRBV5-1 and TRBJ1-2, reads KAGVTQTPRYLIKTRGQQVTLSCSPISGHRSVSWYQQTPGQGLQFLFEYFSETQRNKGNFPGRFSGRQFSNSRSEMNVSTLELGDSALYLCASSLWLGDFYGYTFGSGTRLTVV.

This clone is a singleton in its sample. The genes are TRBV9 and TRBJ2-2; 10 positions agree with TRBD2. Germline V lookup: CDR1 SGDLS, CDR2 YYNGEE. V lost 0 bases and J lost 6; bases outside the gene matches: 11. The length of the CDR3 is 18 residues. CDR3 protein: CASSVGLEGLAGAGELFF. The CDR3 region has the DNA TGTGCCAGCAGCGTAGGATTAGAAGGGCTAGCGGGAGCCGGGGAGCTGTTTTTT.

Details on this clone: Other DNA sequences in this sample translate to the same CDR3. The chain uses TRBV5-1 and TRBJ1-4; 8 positions agree with TRBD1. The CDR3 spans 15 residues. From germline, CDR1 is SGHRS and CDR2 YFSETQ. V gave up 3 bases and J gave up 2 bases; unmatched junction bases: 3. CDR3 bases: TGCGCCAGCAGCTCTCGGACAGGGACTAATGAAAAACTGTTTTTT. The encoded protein is CASSSRTGTNEKLFF.

This chain uses TRBV12-2 with TRBJ1-4; the D call in the table, TRBD1, was not verified against the DNA. TRBV12-2 is termed a pseudogene. The CDR3 length is 18 residues. Here the CDR3 reads CASRLARGQGATNEKLFF. The CDR3, as DNA: TGTGCAAGTCGCTTAGCTCGGGGACAGGGAGCAACTAATGAAAAACTGTTTTTT.

The chain recombines TRBV15 with TRBJ2-7; 9 bases are shared with TRBD1. Per the germline V gene, CDR1 is LNHNV and CDR2 is YYDKDF (reference sequence). The CDR3 has 13 amino acids. The J segment lost 6 bases and the V segment lost 8 bases, leaving 8 bases of the junction unmatched. DNA of the CDR3: TGTGCCACCGGACCGGACAGGGGAAGCGAGCAGTACTTC. Translating it yields CATGPDRGSEQYF.

CDR3 region: CASSPVRSEETQYF. In DNA, the CDR3 is TGTGCCAGCAGTCCCGTACGGAGTGAGGAGACCCAGTACTTC. V usage is TRBV27 and J usage is TRBJ2-5, with unresolved D. V was pared by 5 bases and J by 5 bases, with 15 bases between. Germline CDR1 and CDR2: MNHEY and SMNVEV (reference sequence). The CDR3 is made up of 14 amino acids.

Here the CDR3 DNA reads TGTGCCAGTAGTATCCCGCCTTCGGGAGGAAACACCATATATTTT. It encodes CASSIPPSGGNTIYF. This chain joins TRBV19 and TRBJ1-3; D gene uncertain. The CDR3 has 15 amino acids. In germline, CDR1 is LNHDA, CDR2 SQIVND (reference sequence). V dropped 3 bases and J dropped 4 bases, with 13 bases sitting between them.

The genes are TRBV27 and TRBJ1-2, with 9 bases identical to TRBD1. The CDR3 loop spans 16 amino acids. Per germline, CDR1 MNHEY and CDR2 SMNVEV (reference sequence). J was trimmed by 8 bases and V by 5 bases; bases with no gene match: 15. Here the CDR3 reads CASSPTPGTGFGGYTF. The CDR3 DNA follows: TGTGCCAGCAGTCCGACTCCCGGGACAGGGTTCGGAGGCTACACCTTC.

In the case of this clone: Within the sample, other DNA sequences also encode this same CDR3. The chain links TRBV30 to TRBJ1-2; tentative D call: TRBD1 (5 bases). The germline V gene encodes CDR1 GTSNPN and CDR2 SVGIG (reference sequence). V lost 0 bases and J 4 bases, leaving 9 bases between the germline ends. This CDR3 contains 13 residues. The CDR3 sequence is CAWSVGGTYGYTF. The CDR3, as DNA: TGTGCCTGGAGTGTAGGAGGGACCTATGGCTACACCTTC.

The rearrangement joins TRBV7-9 to TRBJ1-2; 8 bases agree with TRBD1. This CDR3 has 15 amino acids. V lost 5 bases to trimming and J lost 4 bases; unmatched junction nucleotides: 9. Looked up from germline, CDR1 is SEHNR and CDR2 is FQNEAQ (reference sequence). The CDR3 nucleotides read TGTGCCAGCAGCGGTAGACAGGGGTGGATCTATGGCTACACCTTC. Its protein is CASSGRQGWIYGYTF.

The chain couples TRBV19 to TRBJ1-6, with no clear D. Trimming left V 6 bases short and J 0 bases short, with 9 bases between. The CDR3 sequence is 15 residues long. Germline CDR1 is LNHDA and CDR2 is SQIVND (reference sequence). The DNA for the CDR3 is TGTGCCAGTAGAGAGGGAAGCTCCTATAATTCACCCCTCCACTTT. As protein: CASREGSSYNSPLHF.

The chain has TRBV2 and TRBJ1-4; 9 nucleotides align to TRBD1. Germline V gives CDR1 SNHLY, CDR2 FYNNEI. CDR3 length: 16 amino acids. The V segment lost 3 bases and the J segment 8 bases; nucleotides outside the gene matches: 10. The CDR3 sequence: CASSDLTGTGLEKLFF. CDR3 nucleotide sequence: TGTGCCAGCAGTGATCTCACGGGGACAGGGTTGGAAAAACTGTTTTTT.

V gene TRBV13 combines with J gene TRBJ2-3; D possibly corresponds to TRBD2 (6 bases). Germline V lookup: CDR1 PRHDT, CDR2 FYEKMQ (reference sequence). Trimming shortened V by 5 bases and J by 6 bases, and 18 bases separated the two germline ends. There are 15 residues in the CDR3. CDR3 protein: CASSTRTGGWDTQYF. The CDR3 region has the DNA TGTGCCAGCAGCACTCGGACCGGAGGGTGGGATACGCAGTATTTT.

The V gene is TRBV19, the J gene TRBJ1-5, with D tentatively TRBD1 (5 bases). Germline V lookup: CDR1 LNHDA, CDR2 SQIVND (reference sequence). This CDR3 spans 15 amino acids. The V end was cut by 4 bases, the J end by 3 bases, with 13 bases between. CDR3 sequence reads: CASSSIDRLNQPQHF. CDR3 bases: TGTGCCAGTAGTAGTATAGACAGACTCAATCAGCCCCAGCATTTT.

The genes are TRBV27 and TRBJ1-4; D is ambiguous. The CDR3 is 17 amino acids. Deletions cut 7 bases from V and 3 bases from J, with 21 bases between. Germline CDR1 and CDR2: MNHEY and SMNVEV (reference sequence). CDR3 amino acids: CASKGGLGFGANEKLFF. The DNA for the CDR3 is TGTGCCAGCAAAGGAGGACTTGGGTTTGGGGCTAATGAAAAACTGTTTTTT.